This record looks at one T cell receptor beta chain sequence and its context. The antigen remains undetermined. Only in-frame clones appear in the TCRdb table, and some are missing; sequencing was by immunoSEQ multiplex PCR. The sample holds about 24,000 clones, more than 20% seen once. This record comes from a study of neoadjuvant anti-PD-1 for oral cavity cancer. Study observations and caveats: TCR analyses covered only a few patients per response group. Expansion of preexisting intratumoral clones was suggested to aid response.

Between the trimmed V and J ends, which lost 0 bases and 2 bases, there was a span of 7 bases. CDR1 and CDR2 from the germline V gene are MGHRA and YSYEKL. This CDR3 has 14 residues. The time point is: after neoadjuvant nivolumab, at surgical resection. The source of this sequence is a person between 40 and 85 years old with oral cavity squamous cell carcinoma. The V call is TRBV4-1, the J call TRBJ1-1, with unresolved D. The sample consisted of tumor tissue, taken after nivolumab (anti-PD-1) treatment. As DNA, the CDR3 is TGCGCCAGCAGCCAAGAGTTCGGTAACACTGAAGCTTTCTTT. It encodes CASSQEFGNTEAFF.